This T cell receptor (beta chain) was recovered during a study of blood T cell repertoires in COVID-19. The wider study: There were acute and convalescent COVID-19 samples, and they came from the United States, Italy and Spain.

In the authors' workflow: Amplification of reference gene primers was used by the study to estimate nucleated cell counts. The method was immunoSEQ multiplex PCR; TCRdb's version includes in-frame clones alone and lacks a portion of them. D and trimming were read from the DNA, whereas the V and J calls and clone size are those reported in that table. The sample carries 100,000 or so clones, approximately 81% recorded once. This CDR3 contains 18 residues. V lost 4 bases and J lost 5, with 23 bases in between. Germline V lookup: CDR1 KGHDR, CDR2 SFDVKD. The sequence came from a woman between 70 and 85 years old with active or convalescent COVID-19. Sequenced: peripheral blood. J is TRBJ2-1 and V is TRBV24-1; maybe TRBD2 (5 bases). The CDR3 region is CATSDPIGTRVLHNEQFF. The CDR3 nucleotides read TGTGCCACCAGTGACCCAATAGGTACTAGGGTCCTACACAATGAGCAGTTCTTC.